These 3 T cell receptor beta chains were all obtained from the same sample, sequenced in a study of blood T cell repertoires in COVID-19. Assay used: immunoSEQ multiplex PCR; TCRdb lists only in-frame clones, some missing. The sample lists about 250,000 clones, about nine tenths occurring once. The specimen was peripheral blood. Receptors originate from a woman aged 30 to 39 with active or convalescent COVID-19.

The chain recombines TRBV6-2 or TRBV6-3 with TRBJ2-7; a possible D gene is TRBD1 (7 bases). Germline values: CDR1 MNHEY, CDR2 SVGEGT. CDR3 length equals 15 residues. V dropped 2 bases and J dropped 3 bases, with 14 bases sitting between them. The CDR3 DNA reads TGTGCCAGCAGTTACCCTCCCAGGGGGGTCTACGAGCAGTACTTC. Its translation: CASSYPPRGVYEQYF.

This clone came up a few times. The CDR3 spells CASSLPLNPYEQYF. The DNA of the CDR3 is TGTGCCAGCAGTTTACCCCTTAATCCCTACGAGCAGTACTTC. The chain carries TRBV28 and TRBJ2-7; no clear D gene. Trimming shortened V by 2 bases and J by 2 bases, and 10 bases separated the two germline ends. The germline gives CDR1 MDHEN, CDR2 SYDVKM. The CDR3 has 14 residues. Variable domain in full (rest from reference TRBV28 and TRBJ2-7): DVKVTQSSRYLVKRTGEKVFLECVQDMDHENMFWYRQDPGLGLRLIYFSYDVKMKEKGDIPEGYSVSREKKERFSLILESASTNQTSMYLCASSLPLNPYEQYFGPGTRLTVT.

The V and J genes are TRBV3-1 (or the pseudogene TRBV3-2) and TRBJ2-3, with 9 bases that match TRBD2. Germline V CDR1 and CDR2: LGHDT, YNNKEL (reference sequence). The CDR3 length is 14 residues. Trimming at V came to 0 bases and at J to 15 bases, leaving 10 bases not matched to a gene. Here the CDR3 reads CASSQDKASGAYYF. The CDR3 DNA reads as TGTGCCAGCAGCCAAGATAAGGCTAGCGGGGCCTACTATTTT.